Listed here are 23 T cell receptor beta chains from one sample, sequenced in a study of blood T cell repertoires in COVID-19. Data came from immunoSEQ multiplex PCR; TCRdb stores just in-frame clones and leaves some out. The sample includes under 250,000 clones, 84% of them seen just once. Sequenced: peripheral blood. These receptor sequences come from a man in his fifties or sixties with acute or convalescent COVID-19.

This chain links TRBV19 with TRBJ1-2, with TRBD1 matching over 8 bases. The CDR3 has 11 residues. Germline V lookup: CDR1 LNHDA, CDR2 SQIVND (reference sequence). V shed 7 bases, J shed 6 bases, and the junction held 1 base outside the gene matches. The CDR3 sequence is CASTGGNGYTF. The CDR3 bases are TGTGCCAGTACAGGGGGCAATGGCTACACCTTC.

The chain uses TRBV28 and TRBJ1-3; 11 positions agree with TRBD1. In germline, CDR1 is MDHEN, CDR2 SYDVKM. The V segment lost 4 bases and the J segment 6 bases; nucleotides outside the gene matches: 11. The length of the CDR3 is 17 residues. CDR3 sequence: CASSSGQGATNQNTIYF. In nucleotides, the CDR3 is TGTGCCAGCAGTTCAGGACAGGGGGCAACAAACCAAAACACCATATATTTT.

The chain's CDR3 is CASSRDTGGNYGYTF. For the CDR3, the DNA is TGTGCCAGTAGTCGCGACACAGGGGGGAACTATGGCTACACCTTC. This chain uses TRBV19 with TRBJ1-2, with 8 bases lining up with TRBD1. Trimming cost V 5 bases and J 2 bases; bases outside gene matches: 7. CDR1 and CDR2 from the germline V gene are LNHDA and SQIVND (reference sequence). The CDR3 spans 15 residues.

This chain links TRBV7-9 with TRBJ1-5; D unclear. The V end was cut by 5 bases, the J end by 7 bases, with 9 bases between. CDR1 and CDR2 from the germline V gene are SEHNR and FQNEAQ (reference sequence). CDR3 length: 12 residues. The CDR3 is CASSPLSQPQHF. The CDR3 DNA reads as TGTGCCAGCAGCCCCCTTTCCCAGCCCCAGCATTTT.

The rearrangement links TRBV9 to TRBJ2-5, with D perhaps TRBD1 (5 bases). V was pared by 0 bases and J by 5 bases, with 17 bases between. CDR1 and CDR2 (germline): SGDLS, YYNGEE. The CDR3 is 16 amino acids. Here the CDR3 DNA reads TGTGCCAGCAGCGTAGAAGGGGCAGAACGAACGGAGACCCAGTACTTC. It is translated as CASSVEGAERTETQYF.

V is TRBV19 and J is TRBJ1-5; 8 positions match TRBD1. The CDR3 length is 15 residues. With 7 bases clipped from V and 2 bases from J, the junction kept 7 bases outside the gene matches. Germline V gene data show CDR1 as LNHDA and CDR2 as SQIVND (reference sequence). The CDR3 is CASTDPGQGNQPQHF. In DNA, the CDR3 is TGTGCCAGTACCGACCCGGGACAGGGCAATCAGCCCCAGCATTTT.

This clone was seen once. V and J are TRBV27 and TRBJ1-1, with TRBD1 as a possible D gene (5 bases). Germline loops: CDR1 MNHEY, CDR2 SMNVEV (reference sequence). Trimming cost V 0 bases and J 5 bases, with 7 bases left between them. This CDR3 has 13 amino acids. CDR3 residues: CASSLSGVTEAFF. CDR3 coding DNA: TGTGCCAGCAGTTTATCAGGGGTTACTGAAGCTTTCTTT.

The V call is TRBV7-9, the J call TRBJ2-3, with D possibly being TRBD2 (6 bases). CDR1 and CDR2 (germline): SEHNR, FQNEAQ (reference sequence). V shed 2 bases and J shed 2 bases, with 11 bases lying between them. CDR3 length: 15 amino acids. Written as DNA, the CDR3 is TGTGCCAGCAGCTTACCGGCGGGGTACACAGATACGCAGTATTTT. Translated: CASSLPAGYTDTQYF.

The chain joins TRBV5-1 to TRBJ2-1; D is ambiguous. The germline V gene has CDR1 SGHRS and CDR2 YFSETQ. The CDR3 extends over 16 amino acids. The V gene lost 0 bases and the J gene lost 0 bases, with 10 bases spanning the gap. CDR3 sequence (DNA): TGCGCCAGCAGCTTGGGACACCATAACTCCTACAATGAGCAGTTCTTC. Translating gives CASSLGHHNSYNEQFF.

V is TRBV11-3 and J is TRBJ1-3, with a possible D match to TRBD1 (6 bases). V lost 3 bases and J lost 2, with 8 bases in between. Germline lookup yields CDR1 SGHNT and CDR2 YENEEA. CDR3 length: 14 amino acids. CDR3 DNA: TGTGCCAGCAGCTTCACAGGGACTGGAAACACCATATATTTT. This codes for CASSFTGTGNTIYF.

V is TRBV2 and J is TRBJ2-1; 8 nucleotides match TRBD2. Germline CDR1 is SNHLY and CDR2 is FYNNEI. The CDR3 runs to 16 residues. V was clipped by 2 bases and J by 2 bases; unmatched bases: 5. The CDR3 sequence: CASSEIGGRTYNEQFF. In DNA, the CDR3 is TGTGCCAGCAGTGAAATAGGCGGGAGGACCTACAATGAGCAGTTCTTC.

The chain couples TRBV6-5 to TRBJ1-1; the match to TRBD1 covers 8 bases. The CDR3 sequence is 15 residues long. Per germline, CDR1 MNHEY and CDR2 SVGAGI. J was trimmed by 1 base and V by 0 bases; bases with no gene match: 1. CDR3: CASSYSTGANTEAFF. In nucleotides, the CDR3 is TGTGCCAGCAGTTACTCGACAGGGGCGAACACTGAAGCTTTCTTT.

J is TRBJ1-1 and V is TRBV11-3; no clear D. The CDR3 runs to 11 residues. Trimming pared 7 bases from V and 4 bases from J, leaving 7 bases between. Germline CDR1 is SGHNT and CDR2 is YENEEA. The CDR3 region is CASTRGTEAFF. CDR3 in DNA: TGTGCCAGCACCCGGGGCACTGAAGCTTTCTTT. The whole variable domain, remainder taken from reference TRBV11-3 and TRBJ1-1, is EAGVVQSPRYKIIEKKQPVAFWCNPISGHNTLYWYLQNLGQGPELLIRYENEEAVDDSQLPKDRFSAERLKGVDSTLKIQPAELGDSAVYLCASTRGTEAFFGQGTRLTVV.

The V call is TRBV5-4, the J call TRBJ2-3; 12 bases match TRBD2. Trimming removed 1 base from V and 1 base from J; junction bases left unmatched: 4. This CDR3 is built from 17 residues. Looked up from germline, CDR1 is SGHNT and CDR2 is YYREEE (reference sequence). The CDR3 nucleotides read TGTGCCAGCAGCTTGCCTAGCGGGGGGGCCCGCACAGATACGCAGTATTTT. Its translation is CASSLPSGGARTDTQYF.

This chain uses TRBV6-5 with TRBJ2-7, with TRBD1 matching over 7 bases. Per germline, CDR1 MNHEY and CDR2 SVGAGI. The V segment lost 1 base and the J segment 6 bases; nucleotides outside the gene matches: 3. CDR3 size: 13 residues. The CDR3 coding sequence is TGTGCCAGCAGTTACTATTCAGGGGGCGAGCAGTACTTC. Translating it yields CASSYYSGGEQYF.

This CDR3 is CASSPSGTDMNEKLFF. DNA of the CDR3: TGTGCCAGCAGCCCCTCCGGGACAGACATGAATGAAAAACTGTTTTTT. The J gene is TRBJ1-4, the V gene TRBV7-9; 7 nucleotides align to TRBD1. CDR1 and CDR2 (germline): SEHNR, FQNEAQ (reference sequence). The CDR3 spans 16 residues. Losses at the gene ends were 5 bases for V and 5 bases for J; bases not matched to a gene: 11.

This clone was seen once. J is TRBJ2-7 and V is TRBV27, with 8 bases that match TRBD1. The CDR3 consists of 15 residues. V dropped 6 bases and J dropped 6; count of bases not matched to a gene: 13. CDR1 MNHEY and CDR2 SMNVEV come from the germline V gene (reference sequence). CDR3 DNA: TGTGCCAGCAGCACGAAGTTGACAGGGGTTCGCGAGCAGTACTTC. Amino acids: CASSTKLTGVREQYF.

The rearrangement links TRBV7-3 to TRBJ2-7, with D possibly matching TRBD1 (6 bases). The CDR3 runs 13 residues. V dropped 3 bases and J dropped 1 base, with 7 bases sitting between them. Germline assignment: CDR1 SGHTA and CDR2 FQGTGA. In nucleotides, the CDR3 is TGTGCCAGCAGCTTGGGGGCGTCCTACGAGCAGTACTTC. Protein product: CASSLGASYEQYF.

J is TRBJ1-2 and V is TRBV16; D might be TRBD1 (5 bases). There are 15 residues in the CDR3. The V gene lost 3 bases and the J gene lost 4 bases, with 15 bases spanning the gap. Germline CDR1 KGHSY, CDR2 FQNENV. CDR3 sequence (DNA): TGTGCCAGCAGCCACACCCAAGAGACAGTCTATGGCTACACCTTC. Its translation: CASSHTQETVYGYTF.

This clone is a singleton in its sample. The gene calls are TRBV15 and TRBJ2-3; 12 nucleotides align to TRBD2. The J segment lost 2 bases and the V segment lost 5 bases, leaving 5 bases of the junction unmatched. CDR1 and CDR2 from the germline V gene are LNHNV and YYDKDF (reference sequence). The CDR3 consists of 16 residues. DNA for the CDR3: TGTGCCACCAGCCCCGGGACTAGCGGGTACACAGATACGCAGTATTTT. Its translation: CATSPGTSGYTDTQYF.

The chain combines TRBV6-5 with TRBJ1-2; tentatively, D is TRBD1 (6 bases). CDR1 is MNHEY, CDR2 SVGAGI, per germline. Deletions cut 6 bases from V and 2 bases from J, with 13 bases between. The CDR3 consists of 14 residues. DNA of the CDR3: TGTGCCAGCAGACCACTAACAGGGAACTATGGCTACACCTTC. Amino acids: CASRPLTGNYGYTF.

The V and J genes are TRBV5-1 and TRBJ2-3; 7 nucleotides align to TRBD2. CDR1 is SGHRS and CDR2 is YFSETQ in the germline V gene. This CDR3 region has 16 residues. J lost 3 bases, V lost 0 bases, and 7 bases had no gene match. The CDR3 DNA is TGCGCCAGCAGCTTGGTGATCGCGGGGGAGACAGATACGCAGTATTTT. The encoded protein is CASSLVIAGETDTQYF.

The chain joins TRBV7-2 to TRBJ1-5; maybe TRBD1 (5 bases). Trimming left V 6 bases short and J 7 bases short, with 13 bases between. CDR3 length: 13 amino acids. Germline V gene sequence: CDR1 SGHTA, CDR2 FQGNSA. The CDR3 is CASRRQPQQPQHF. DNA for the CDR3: TGTGCCAGCAGACGACAGCCACAGCAGCCCCAGCATTTT.